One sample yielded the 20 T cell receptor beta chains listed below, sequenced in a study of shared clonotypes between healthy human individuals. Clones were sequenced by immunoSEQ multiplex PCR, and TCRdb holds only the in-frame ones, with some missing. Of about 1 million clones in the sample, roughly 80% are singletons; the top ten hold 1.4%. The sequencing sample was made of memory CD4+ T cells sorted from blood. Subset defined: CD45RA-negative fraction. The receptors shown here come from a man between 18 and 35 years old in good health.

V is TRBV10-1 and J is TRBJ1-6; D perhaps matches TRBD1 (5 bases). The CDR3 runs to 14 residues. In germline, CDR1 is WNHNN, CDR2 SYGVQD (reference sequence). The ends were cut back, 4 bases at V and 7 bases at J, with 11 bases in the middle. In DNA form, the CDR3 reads TGCGCCAGCAGTGTGGGGACGAGGAATTCACCCCTCCACTTT. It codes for CASSVGTRNSPLHF.

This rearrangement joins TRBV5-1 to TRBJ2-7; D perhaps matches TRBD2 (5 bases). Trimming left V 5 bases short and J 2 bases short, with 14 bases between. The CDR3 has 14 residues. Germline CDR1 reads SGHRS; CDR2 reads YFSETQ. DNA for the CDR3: TGCGCCAGCAGTTCTCCCGACGGGACCTACGAGCAGTACTTC. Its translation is CASSSPDGTYEQYF.

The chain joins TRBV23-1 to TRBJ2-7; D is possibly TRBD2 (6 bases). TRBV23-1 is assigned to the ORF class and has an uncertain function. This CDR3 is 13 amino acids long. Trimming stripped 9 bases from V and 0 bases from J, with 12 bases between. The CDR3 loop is CASVGGSSYEQYF. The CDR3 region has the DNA TGCGCCAGTGTGGGAGGTAGCTCCTACGAGCAGTACTTC.

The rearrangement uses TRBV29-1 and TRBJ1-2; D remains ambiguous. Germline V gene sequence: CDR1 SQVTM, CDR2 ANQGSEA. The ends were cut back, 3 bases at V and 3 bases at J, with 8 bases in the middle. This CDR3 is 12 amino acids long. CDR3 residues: CSVEVLDYGYTF. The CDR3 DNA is TGCAGCGTTGAGGTGTTGGACTATGGCTACACCTTC.

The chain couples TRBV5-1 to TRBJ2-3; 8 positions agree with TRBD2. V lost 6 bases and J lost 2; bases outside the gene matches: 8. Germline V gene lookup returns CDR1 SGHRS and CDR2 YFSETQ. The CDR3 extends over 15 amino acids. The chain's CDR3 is CASMPGGRYTDTQYF. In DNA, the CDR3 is TGCGCCAGCATGCCGGGGGGGCGATACACAGATACGCAGTATTTT.

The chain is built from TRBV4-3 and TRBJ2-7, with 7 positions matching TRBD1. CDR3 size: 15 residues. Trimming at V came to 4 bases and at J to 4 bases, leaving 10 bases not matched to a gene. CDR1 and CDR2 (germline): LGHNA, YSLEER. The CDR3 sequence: CASSLRDSSTYEQYF. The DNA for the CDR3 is TGCGCCAGCAGCCTCCGGGACAGTTCCACTTACGAGCAGTACTTC.

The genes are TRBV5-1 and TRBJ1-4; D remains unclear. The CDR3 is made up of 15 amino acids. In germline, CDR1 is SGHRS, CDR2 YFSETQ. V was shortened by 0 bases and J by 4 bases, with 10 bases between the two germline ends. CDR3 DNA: TGCGCCAGCAGCTTGGGGCGGCGGATTAATGAAAAACTGTTTTTT. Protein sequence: CASSLGRRINEKLFF.

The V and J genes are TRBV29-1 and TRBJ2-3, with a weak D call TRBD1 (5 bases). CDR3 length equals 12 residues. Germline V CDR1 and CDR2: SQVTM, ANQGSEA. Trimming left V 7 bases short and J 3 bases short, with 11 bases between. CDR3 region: CSEGFGTDTQYF. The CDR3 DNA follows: TGCAGCGAGGGGTTTGGGACAGATACGCAGTATTTT.

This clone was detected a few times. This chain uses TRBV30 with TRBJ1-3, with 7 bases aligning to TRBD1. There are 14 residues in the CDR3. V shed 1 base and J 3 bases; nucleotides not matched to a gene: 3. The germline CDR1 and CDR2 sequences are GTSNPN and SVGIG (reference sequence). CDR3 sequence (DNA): TGTGCCTGGAGTGCAGGGGGGAATGGAAACACCATATATTTT. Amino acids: CAWSAGGNGNTIYF.

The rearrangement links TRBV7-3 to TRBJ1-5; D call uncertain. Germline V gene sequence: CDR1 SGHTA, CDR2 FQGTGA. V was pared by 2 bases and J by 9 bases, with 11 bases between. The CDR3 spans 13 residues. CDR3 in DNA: TGTGCCAGCAGCTTATTTAAAGGGAGGCCCCAGCATTTT. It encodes CASSLFKGRPQHF.

CDR3 nucleotides: TGTGCCAGCAGTTTTTCCGACAGGTACTATGGCTACACCTTC. It is translated as CASSFSDRYYGYTF. The V call is TRBV28, the J call TRBJ1-2; D perhaps matches TRBD1 (6 bases). The CDR3 consists of 14 residues. V was shortened by 3 bases and J by 3 bases, with 11 bases between the two germline ends. Germline CDR1 and CDR2: MDHEN and SYDVKM.

CDR3 region: CASSTVRATGANVLTF. CDR3 in DNA: TGTGCCAGCAGCACTGTACGCGCAACGGGGGCCAACGTCCTGACTTTC. The gene calls are TRBV7-9 and TRBJ2-6; no clear D. The germline CDR1 and CDR2 sequences are SEHNR and FQNEAQ (reference sequence). V was cut by 5 bases and J by 4 bases, with 15 bases left in between. CDR3 length: 16 residues.

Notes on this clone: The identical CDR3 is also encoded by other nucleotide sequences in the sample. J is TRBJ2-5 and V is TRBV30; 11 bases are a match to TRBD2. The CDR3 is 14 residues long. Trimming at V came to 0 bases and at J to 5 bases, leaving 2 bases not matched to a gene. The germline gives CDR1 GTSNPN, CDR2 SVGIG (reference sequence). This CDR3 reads CAWSVLAGGETQYF. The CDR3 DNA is TGTGCCTGGAGTGTGCTAGCGGGGGGCGAGACCCAGTACTTC.

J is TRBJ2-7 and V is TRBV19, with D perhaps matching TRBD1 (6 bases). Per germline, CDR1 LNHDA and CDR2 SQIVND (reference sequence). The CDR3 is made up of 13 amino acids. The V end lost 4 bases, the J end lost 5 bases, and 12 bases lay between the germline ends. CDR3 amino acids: CASSTTGFDEQYF. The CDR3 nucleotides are TGTGCCAGTAGTACCACAGGGTTCGACGAGCAGTACTTC.

The CDR3 reads CASSPSPSGYNEQFF. CDR3 bases: TGTGCCAGCAGCCCCAGCCCTAGCGGATACAATGAGCAGTTCTTC. The rearrangement links TRBV9 to TRBJ2-1, with 7 bases that match TRBD2. The CDR3 has 15 amino acids. Germline CDR1 is SGDLS and CDR2 is YYNGEE. The V gene end was trimmed by 4 bases and the J gene end by 4 bases; junction bases not matched to a gene: 8.

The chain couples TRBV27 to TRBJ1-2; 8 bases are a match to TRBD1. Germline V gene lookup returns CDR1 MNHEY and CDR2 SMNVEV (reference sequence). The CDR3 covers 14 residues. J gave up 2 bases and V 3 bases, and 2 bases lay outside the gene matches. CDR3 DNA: TGTGCCAGCAGTTTTAGGACAGGGAACTATGGCTACACCTTC. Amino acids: CASSFRTGNYGYTF.

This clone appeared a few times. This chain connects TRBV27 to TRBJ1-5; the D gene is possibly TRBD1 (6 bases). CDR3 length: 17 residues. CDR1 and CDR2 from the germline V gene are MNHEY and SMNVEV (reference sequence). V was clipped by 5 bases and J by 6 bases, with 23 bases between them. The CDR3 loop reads CASSPLVRGARGQPQHF. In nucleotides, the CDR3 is TGTGCCAGCAGTCCTCTAGTTCGGGGGGCGCGAGGTCAGCCCCAGCATTTT.

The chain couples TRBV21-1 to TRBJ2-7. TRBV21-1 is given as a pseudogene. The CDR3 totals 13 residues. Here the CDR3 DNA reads TGTGCCAGACTTACGGGCTGTCCCTACGAGCAGTACTTC. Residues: CARLTGCPYEQYF.

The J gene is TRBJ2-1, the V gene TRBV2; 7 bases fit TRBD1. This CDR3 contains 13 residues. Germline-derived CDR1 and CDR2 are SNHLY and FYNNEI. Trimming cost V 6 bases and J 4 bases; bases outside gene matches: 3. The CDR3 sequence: CASSGTAYNEQFF. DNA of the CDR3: TGTGCCAGCAGCGGGACAGCTTACAATGAGCAGTTCTTC.

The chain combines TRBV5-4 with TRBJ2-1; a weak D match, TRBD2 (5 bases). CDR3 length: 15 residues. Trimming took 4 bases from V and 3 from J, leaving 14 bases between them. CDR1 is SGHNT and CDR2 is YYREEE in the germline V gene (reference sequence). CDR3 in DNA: TGTGCCAGCAGCCCCGGTTGGACTGACTACAATGAGCAGTTCTTC. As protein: CASSPGWTDYNEQFF.